Below are 28 T cell receptor beta chains sequenced from a single sample in a study of blood T cells in healthy people across ages. The authors ran a second PCR of roughly 6 to 12 cycles using a sample-barcoded 5' primer and a J-beta primer mix. TCRdb recomputed calls from the 5' RACE reads with MiXCR, one row per CDR3 protein. Among 550,000 to 600,000 distinct CDR3 sequences listed, approximately 30% were seen once. Sequencing was carried out using blood. These receptors all stem from a woman aged 65 to 85 in good health.

This clonotype was counted a few times. This chain uses TRBV5-1 with TRBJ2-5; TRBD1 aligns across 9 bases. CDR1 and CDR2 from the germline V gene are SGHRS and YFSETQ. After removal of 1 base from V and 5 bases from J, the junction contained 9 bases not matched to a gene. The CDR3 totals 16 residues. The CDR3 DNA sequence: TGCGCCAGCAGCTTGCAACCACAGGGGGCTGGGGAGACCCAGTACTTC. Its protein is CASSLQPQGAGETQYF. The entire variable domain, with the rest obtained from reference TRBV5-1 and TRBJ2-5, is as follows: KAGVTQTPRYLIKTRGQQVTLSCSPISGHRSVSWYQQTPGQGLQFLFEYFSETQRNKGNFPGRFSGRQFSNSRSEMNVSTLELGDSALYLCASSLQPQGAGETQYFGPGTRLLVL.

This clonotype appeared a few times. The V gene is TRBV19, the J gene TRBJ1-4; D is undetermined. The CDR3 covers 15 residues. The germline V and J ends were trimmed by 5 bases and 1 base, with 11 bases remaining between them. Per the germline V gene, CDR1 is LNHDA and CDR2 is SQIVND (reference sequence). The CDR3 region is CASSPRVRTNEKLFF. DNA for the CDR3: TGTGCCAGTAGTCCACGGGTGAGAACTAATGAAAAACTGTTTTTT. The variable domain in full, with the rest retrieved from reference TRBV19 and TRBJ1-4, is DGGITQSPKYLFRKEGQNVTLSCEQNLNHDAMYWYRQDPGQGLRLIYYSQIVNDFQKGDIAEGYSVSREKKESFPLTVTSAQKNPTAFYLCASSPRVRTNEKLFFGSGTQLSVL.

This clonotype was seen only a few times. V usage is TRBV20-1 and J usage is TRBJ2-5; D is unclear. The V gene lost 1 base and the J gene lost 3 bases, with 6 bases spanning the gap. Germline CDR1 and CDR2: DFQATT and SNEGSKA (reference sequence). The CDR3 loop spans 12 amino acids. Here the CDR3 DNA reads TGCAGTGCTAGAGTGCGAAAAGAGACCCAGTACTTC. Residues: CSARVRKETQYF.

Regarding this clonotype: One end of the junction is discordant with germline, which a read error may explain. The rearrangement joins TRBV12-3 or TRBV12-4 to TRBJ2-7, with TRBD1 identical over 7 bases. The CDR3 runs 16 residues. The CDR3 spells CAGSFGERDSSYEQYF. The CDR3 DNA follows: TGTGCCGGCAGTTTCGGGGAGAGGGACAGTTCCTACGAGCAGTACTTC.

This clonotype has just a few counts. The CDR3 reads CASSFNPETQYF. The CDR3 nucleotides read TGTGCCAGCAGTTTTAACCCGGAGACCCAGTACTTC. The chain couples TRBV28 to TRBJ2-5, with D uncertain. Trimming took 3 bases from V and 5 from J, leaving 7 bases between them. From germline, CDR1 is MDHEN and CDR2 SYDVKM. This CDR3 contains 12 residues.

On this clonotype itself: One junction end disagrees with the germline gene, perhaps due to a read error. The chain carries TRBV7-2 and TRBJ1-2; tentative D call: TRBD1 (6 bases). Germline values: CDR1 SGHTA, CDR2 FQGNSA. This CDR3 has 14 amino acids. The CDR3 DNA sequence: TGTGTCAGCAGCCTGTACAGGGACGACTATGGCTACACCTTC. This sequence encodes CVSSLYRDDYGYTF. The whole variable domain, filled in from reference TRBV7-2 and TRBJ1-2, reads GAGVSQSPSNKVTEKGKDVELRCDPISGHTALYWYRQSLGQGLEFLIYFQGNSAPDKSGLPSDRFSAERTGGSVSTLTIQRTQQEDSAVYLCVSSLYRDDYGYTFGSGTRLTVV.

A few counts support this clonotype. This chain uses TRBV7-3 with TRBJ2-2; 12 bases map to TRBD2. Per the germline V gene, CDR1 is SGHTA and CDR2 is FQGTGA. Germline trimming cut 1 base from V and 4 bases from J; bases unmatched to any gene: 10. CDR3 length: 19 amino acids. The CDR3 DNA sequence: TGTGCCAGCAGCTTAATCCCCCTAGCGGGGGGGCGTGGCACCGGGGAGCTGTTTTTT. Protein: CASSLIPLAGGRGTGELFF.

This chain uses TRBV20-1 with TRBJ2-5; 9 positions match TRBD2. This CDR3 contains 12 residues. Germline values: CDR1 DFQATT, CDR2 SNEGSKA (reference sequence). Trimming took 8 bases from V and 3 from J; bases not matched to a gene: 4. Here the CDR3 reads CSHRGGEETQYF. In nucleotides, the CDR3 is TGCAGTCACCGCGGGGGGGAAGAGACCCAGTACTTC.

The V and J genes are TRBV28 and TRBJ2-4; 9 nucleotides align to TRBD1. The CDR3 is made up of 15 amino acids. Trimming took 5 bases from V and 1 from J; bases not matched to a gene: 3. Germline CDR1 reads MDHEN; CDR2 reads SYDVKM. In DNA form, the CDR3 reads TGTGCCAGCAGTAAGACAGGGGGTGCCAAAAACATTCAGTACTTC. This gives the protein CASSKTGGAKNIQYF.

This clonotype occurred a few times. The J gene is TRBJ1-3, the V gene TRBV18; the D is unclear. The ends were cut back, 2 bases at V and 0 bases at J, with 11 bases in the middle. The CDR3 is made up of 16 amino acids. Germline V gene lookup returns CDR1 KGHSH and CDR2 LQKENI. CDR3 nucleotides: TGTGCCAGCTCACCAGGCATAGATCGCTCTGGAAACACCATATATTTT. It is translated as CASSPGIDRSGNTIYF.

The chain recombines TRBV24-1 with TRBJ2-5, with TRBD2 matching over 7 bases. CDR3 length equals 17 residues. J gave up 7 bases and V 4 bases, and 17 bases lay outside the gene matches. CDR1 is KGHDR, CDR2 SFDVKD, per germline. CDR3 region: CATSDPRDYTSEGTQYF. Here the CDR3 DNA reads TGTGCCACCAGTGACCCGAGGGACTATACGTCCGAGGGGACCCAGTACTTC.

The genes are TRBV20-1 and TRBJ2-7; 10 nucleotides align to TRBD2. Germline CDR1 is DFQATT and CDR2 is SNEGSKA (reference sequence). The length of the CDR3 is 14 residues. After removal of 0 bases from V and 9 bases from J, the junction contained 8 bases not matched to a gene. The CDR3, as DNA: TGCAGTGCTAGAGATCCAGCGGGGGGGTTTCGGCAGTACTTC. It specifies CSARDPAGGFRQYF.

Worth noting for this clonotype: No conserved phenylalanine or tryptophan ends this CDR3, so it is likely a read error. V and J are TRBV29-1 and TRBJ1-1; D is uncertain. V lost 7 bases to trimming and J lost 2 bases, with 5 bases between them. The CDR3 contains 10 residues. CDR1 and CDR2 (germline): SQVTM, ANQGSEA. As DNA, the CDR3 is TGCAGCGGGGGTAACACTGAAGCTTTCCTT. Translating gives CSGGNTEAFL.

The chain recombines TRBV19 with TRBJ2-5, with 11 bases matching TRBD2. The J call could be wrong; TRBJ2-7 is a better fit for the DNA end. The CDR3 spans 15 residues. Germline values: CDR1 LNHDA, CDR2 SQIVND (reference sequence). CDR3 amino acids: CASSIGTSGSYEQYF. For the CDR3, the DNA is TGTGCCAGTAGTATTGGGACTAGCGGCTCCTACGAGCAGTACTTC.

The chain carries TRBV7-2 and TRBJ1-3, with D possibly TRBD1 on 6 matching bases. Trimming removed 1 base from V and 1 base from J, with 14 bases in between. The CDR3 has 17 amino acids. Germline CDR1 is SGHTA and CDR2 is FQGNSA. The CDR3 spells CASSLDSGGRSGNTIYF. In DNA form, the CDR3 reads TGTGCCAGCAGCTTAGATAGTGGGGGGCGATCTGGAAACACCATATATTTT. Together with reference TRBV7-2 and TRBJ1-3, the CDR3 gives the full variable domain: GAGVSQSPSNKVTEKGKDVELRCDPISGHTALYWYRQSLGQGLEFLIYFQGNSAPDKSGLPSDRFSAERTGGSVSTLTIQRTQQEDSAVYLCASSLDSGGRSGNTIYFGEGSWLTVV.

The CDR3 spells CASSLVVGSNEKLFF. The CDR3 coding sequence is TGTGCCAGCAGCTTAGTGGTTGGCTCTAATGAAAAACTGTTTTTT. The gene calls are TRBV7-9 and TRBJ1-4, with D hard to call. Trimming removed 1 base from V and 3 bases from J, with 9 bases in between. CDR3 length equals 15 residues. Germline V gives CDR1 SEHNR, CDR2 FQNEAQ (reference sequence).

This clonotype was found a few times. Compared with germline, one end of the junction differs, possibly owing to a read error. The chain joins TRBV10-3 to TRBJ1-3; D uncertain. CDR3 length: 11 amino acids. CDR1 and CDR2 (germline): ENHRY, SYGVKD. The CDR3 nucleotides are TGTGCCATCAGGCCTGGAAGCACCATATATTTT. This encodes CAIRPGSTIYF.

This clonotype was found a few times. The chain has TRBV29-1 and TRBJ1-1; tentatively, D is TRBD1 (6 bases). The CDR3 is made up of 12 amino acids. V shed 7 bases and J shed 6 bases, with 15 bases lying between them. The V gene's germline CDR1 is SQVTM and CDR2 ANQGSEA. The CDR3 DNA is TGCAGCGCAGTAGGGGGGTCCGCTGAAGCTTTCTTT. Protein product: CSAVGGSAEAFF.

J is TRBJ1-1 and V is TRBV9, with D tentatively TRBD1 (6 bases). Trimming took 0 bases from V and 0 from J, leaving 9 bases between them. The CDR3 is 15 amino acids. Germline values: CDR1 SGDLS, CDR2 YYNGEE. This CDR3 is CASSVGQGMNTEAFF. In nucleotides, the CDR3 is TGTGCCAGCAGCGTAGGGCAGGGGATGAACACTGAAGCTTTCTTT.

The CDR3 DNA reads as TGCAGTGCTAGACGACTAGGGACTACTTACACAGATACGCAGTATTTT. This codes for CSARRLGTTYTDTQYF. The genes are TRBV20-1 and TRBJ2-3, with TRBD2 identical over 7 bases. The trim removed 2 bases at V and 2 bases at J, leaving 10 bases unmatched. This CDR3 spans 16 amino acids. CDR1 DFQATT and CDR2 SNEGSKA come from the germline V gene (reference sequence).

J is TRBJ1-1 and V is TRBV5-1; maybe TRBD1 (5 bases). From germline, CDR1 is SGHRS and CDR2 YFSETQ. The CDR3 spans 13 residues. V was cut by 0 bases and J by 7 bases, with 10 bases left in between. The CDR3 bases are TGCGCCAGCAGCTTGGGCCTTGACAGTGAAGCTTTCTTT. This encodes CASSLGLDSEAFF.

This clonotype showed up just a few times. This chain links TRBV5-1 with TRBJ1-1; D is possibly TRBD1 (6 bases). V gave up 0 bases and J gave up 5 bases, with 20 bases separating them. Per the germline V gene, CDR1 is SGHRS and CDR2 is YFSETQ. The CDR3 is 17 amino acids. In DNA form, the CDR3 reads TGCGCCAGCAGCTTGGCGGGGGGGCGGAGGTATGAGACTGAAGCTTTCTTT. Translating it yields CASSLAGGRRYETEAFF.

The V call is TRBV29-1, the J call TRBJ1-3; D might be TRBD1 (5 bases). Germline V gene lookup returns CDR1 SQVTM and CDR2 ANQGSEA. V lost 6 bases and J 2 bases, leaving 20 bases between the germline ends. The CDR3 has 16 residues. CDR3 sequence: CSVGIGTRITGNTIYF. For the CDR3, the DNA is TGCAGCGTCGGAATAGGGACCAGGATCACTGGAAACACCATATATTTT.

The V call is TRBV5-6, the J call TRBJ2-5; 10 nucleotides line up with TRBD2. Germline assignment: CDR1 SGHDT and CDR2 YYEEEE. The CDR3 has 16 residues. The V and J ends lost 4 bases and 3 bases, in that order; junction bases with no gene match: 9. The CDR3 DNA is TGTGCCAGCAGCCCCCTAGCGGGGGAGATAAAAGAGACCCAGTACTTC. Amino acid sequence: CASSPLAGEIKETQYF.

J is TRBJ2-2 and V is TRBV5-1, with D possibly being TRBD1 (6 bases). Trimming removed 5 bases from V and 5 bases from J, with 16 bases in between. This CDR3 contains 15 residues. The V gene's germline CDR1 is SGHRS and CDR2 YFSETQ. CDR3 nucleotides: TGCGCCAGCAGACCGGCAGGGGTTTCAACCGGGGAGCTGTTTTTT. Translating it yields CASRPAGVSTGELFF.

V gene TRBV6-5 combines with J gene TRBJ2-3; D is ambiguous. V dropped 2 bases and J dropped 3 bases, with 18 bases sitting between them. CDR1 and CDR2 from the germline V gene are MNHEY and SVGAGI. There are 17 residues in the CDR3. The DNA for the CDR3 is TGTGCCAGCAGTTACCTTAGCCAGCGCCTATTAACAGATACGCAGTATTTT. The encoded protein is CASSYLSQRLLTDTQYF.

This clonotype occurred many times. The genes are TRBV11-2 and TRBJ2-1; 9 bases are shared with TRBD2. The CDR3 is 15 residues long. CDR1 and CDR2 from the germline V gene are SGHAT and FQNNGV. The V and J ends lost 5 bases and 4 bases, in that order; junction bases with no gene match: 6. For the CDR3, the DNA is TGTGCCAGCAGCCTTAGCGGGGGTCCTTACAATGAGCAGTTCTTC. It encodes CASSLSGGPYNEQFF. The entire variable domain, with the rest obtained from reference TRBV11-2 and TRBJ2-1, is as follows: EAGVAQSPRYKIIEKRQSVAFWCNPISGHATLYWYQQILGQGPKLLIQFQNNGVVDDSQLPKDRFSAERLKGVDSTLKIQPAKLEDSAVYLCASSLSGGPYNEQFFGPGTRLTVL.

The sample holds a few counts of this clonotype. This chain uses TRBV4-3 with TRBJ1-1, with TRBD1 matching 7 bases. Germline assignment: CDR1 LGHNA and CDR2 YSLEER. The CDR3 extends over 16 amino acids. The V gene end was trimmed by 0 bases and the J gene end by 4 bases; junction bases not matched to a gene: 8. In nucleotides, the CDR3 is TGCGCCAGCAGCCAAGAAGGAGGCAGGGGGGCCACTGAAGCTTTCTTT. It yields the protein CASSQEGGRGATEAFF.